These 16 T cell receptor beta chains were sequenced from one sample in a study of blood T cell repertoires in COVID-19. The assay was immunoSEQ multiplex PCR, and TCRdb's table has in-frame clones only and misses some. Seen here are hundreds of thousands of clones, about 85% observed once, and the top ten hold about 2.1%. Source material: PBMCs or T cells enriched from blood (not recorded which). The receptors originated from a young woman with acute COVID-19.

The rearrangement joins TRBV9 to TRBJ2-1; 11 bases map to TRBD2. The V segment lost 2 bases and the J segment 6 bases; nucleotides outside the gene matches: 4. The CDR3 totals 15 residues. CDR1 and CDR2 from the germline V gene are SGDLS and YYNGEE. The CDR3: CASSVLGLAGNEQFF. In DNA form, the CDR3 reads TGTGCCAGCAGCGTTCTAGGACTAGCGGGCAATGAGCAGTTCTTC.

J is TRBJ1-5 and V is TRBV6-2 or TRBV6-3; D gene unclear. Germline lookup yields CDR1 MNHEY and CDR2 SVGEGT. The CDR3 spans 16 residues. V lost 5 bases to trimming and J lost 6 bases, with 20 bases between them. The CDR3: CASSQHGERSSQPQHF. DNA for the CDR3: TGTGCCAGCAGTCAACACGGGGAGCGGTCTAGTCAGCCCCAGCATTTT.

This chain links TRBV14 with TRBJ1-2; the D is unclear. Looked up from germline, CDR1 is SGHDN and CDR2 is FVKESK. The ends were cut back, 3 bases at V and 4 bases at J, with 9 bases in the middle. The CDR3 loop spans 13 amino acids. DNA for the CDR3: TGTGCCAGCAGCCATCTCTCGGGCTATGGCTACACCTTC. Protein product: CASSHLSGYGYTF.

In this sample, this clone turned up a few times. The chain joins TRBV5-4 to TRBJ1-2, with a tentative D call TRBD1 (6 bases). This CDR3 comprises 15 residues. CDR1 is SGHNT and CDR2 is YYREEE in the germline V gene (reference sequence). V was pared by 0 bases and J by 4 bases, with 13 bases between. CDR3 nucleotides: TGTGCCAGCAGCTTGGTCGGGCAGGGGAGCTATGGCTACACCTTC. Translated, it gives CASSLVGQGSYGYTF.

This sequence joins TRBV12-3 or TRBV12-4 and TRBJ2-1; TRBD1 matches at 7 bases. This CDR3 is built from 12 residues. V lost 5 bases, J lost 8 bases, and 3 bases stayed unmatched. This CDR3 is CASSAQGYEQFF. In DNA form, the CDR3 reads TGTGCCAGCAGTGCACAGGGGTATGAGCAGTTCTTC.

The chain couples TRBV4-1 to TRBJ2-5, with 10 bases matching TRBD2. V trimming: 3 bases; J trimming: 5 bases; junction bases outside the gene matches: 3. CDR3 size: 14 residues. Germline V gives CDR1 MGHRA, CDR2 YSYEKL. This chain's CDR3 is CASSQGTSVETQYF. As DNA, the CDR3 is TGCGCCAGCAGCCAGGGGACTAGCGTTGAGACCCAGTACTTC.

The CDR3 region has the DNA TGTGCCAGCAGCCAAGCACAGGGGTACACTGAAGCTTTCTTT. Translating it yields CASSQAQGYTEAFF. This chain links TRBV14 with TRBJ1-1; 7 nucleotides match TRBD1. J lost 3 bases, V lost 1 base, and 2 bases had no gene match. Germline loops: CDR1 SGHDN, CDR2 FVKESK. This CDR3 spans 14 amino acids.

The V gene is TRBV29-1, the J gene TRBJ1-5; D remains ambiguous. V was clipped by 4 bases and J by 7 bases, with 14 bases between them. The CDR3 contains 13 residues. CDR1 is SQVTM and CDR2 is ANQGSEA in the germline V gene. This chain's CDR3 is CSVGAVRDQPQHF. The DNA of the CDR3 is TGCAGCGTTGGGGCTGTTCGTGACCAGCCCCAGCATTTT.

This chain uses TRBV5-1 with TRBJ1-4; maybe TRBD1 (6 bases). Germline V lookup: CDR1 SGHRS, CDR2 YFSETQ. The CDR3 sequence is 17 residues long. V shed 1 base and J shed 3 bases, with 16 bases lying between them. CDR3 amino acids: CASSLSAGASPNEKLFF. The CDR3 nucleotides are TGCGCCAGCAGCTTGTCGGCAGGGGCCAGCCCTAATGAAAAACTGTTTTTT.

The chain links TRBV12-5 to TRBJ2-1; D is possibly TRBD1 (5 bases). This CDR3 is 17 amino acids long. V gave up 0 bases and J gave up 0 bases, with 12 bases separating them. Per germline, CDR1 LGHNT and CDR2 FRNRAP. CDR3 region: CASGLVQGVSSYNEQFF. For the CDR3, the DNA is TGTGCTAGTGGTTTGGTACAAGGGGTGAGCTCCTACAATGAGCAGTTCTTC.

The chain recombines TRBV7-3 with TRBJ1-1; 7 positions agree with TRBD1. Germline V gene data show CDR1 as SGHTA and CDR2 as FQGTGA. After removal of 5 bases from V and 4 bases from J, the junction contained 1 base not matched to a gene. The CDR3 covers 12 residues. CDR3 sequence (DNA): TGTGCCAGCAGCCAGGGGGGCACTGAAGCTTTCTTT. Translated: CASSQGGTEAFF.

The chain has TRBV27 and TRBJ1-2, with 9 positions matching TRBD1. Trimming removed 2 bases from V and 5 bases from J; junction bases left unmatched: 3. Germline lookup yields CDR1 MNHEY and CDR2 SMNVEV (reference sequence). The CDR3 sequence is 14 residues long. CDR3 residues: CASSLGQGKYGYTF. CDR3 in DNA: TGTGCCAGCAGTTTAGGACAGGGGAAATATGGCTACACCTTC.

V is TRBV2 and J is TRBJ2-4; D is perhaps TRBD1 (6 bases). In germline, CDR1 is SNHLY, CDR2 FYNNEI. The CDR3 loop spans 14 amino acids. Trimming removed 0 bases from V and 4 bases from J, with 7 bases in between. The CDR3 DNA reads TGTGCCAGCAGTGAAGCTACAGGGAAAAACATTCAGTACTTC. It translates to CASSEATGKNIQYF.

The V and J genes are TRBV7-2 and TRBJ1-4; 8 bases agree with TRBD1. Germline CDR1 and CDR2: SGHTA and FQGNSA. Trimming cost V 4 bases and J 8 bases; bases outside gene matches: 6. There are 14 residues in the CDR3. The CDR3 sequence: CASSWTGNGEKLFF. The CDR3 coding sequence is TGTGCCAGCAGCTGGACAGGGAACGGGGAAAAACTGTTTTTT.

This rearrangement joins TRBV5-1 to TRBJ1-2; possibly TRBD1 for D (6 bases). The germline V gene encodes CDR1 SGHRS and CDR2 YFSETQ. This CDR3 contains 15 residues. Deletions cut 4 bases from V and 4 bases from J, with 17 bases between. DNA of the CDR3: TGCGCCAGCAGCCTTGGGACACAAGGGGCCTATGGCTACACCTTC. Encoded protein: CASSLGTQGAYGYTF.

This sequence joins TRBV15 and TRBJ1-2, with 9 bases fitting TRBD1. From germline, CDR1 is LNHNV and CDR2 YYDKDF (reference sequence). Trimming took 3 bases from V and 7 from J; bases not matched to a gene: 6. CDR3 size: 14 residues. This chain's CDR3 is CATSSEQGASGYTF. The CDR3 coding sequence is TGTGCCACCAGCAGTGAACAGGGGGCGAGTGGCTACACCTTC.